This T cell receptor (beta chain) was identified in a study of T cell clonotyping in hematopoietic cell transplantation. Study-level findings and limits: Graft donor and pretransplant recipient Inverse Simpson Index values predicted broader posttransplant TCR diversity. No sorting was done, leaving CD4 and CD8 contributions mixed. Recipient TCR diversity dropped after transplant; expanded clonotypes rose from day 30 to 180.

Turning to this clone: Its specificity is not known.

Generated by immunoSEQ multiplex PCR, the TCRdb table keeps only in-frame clones and is missing some. The table has some 13,000 clones, around nine tenths seen once. CDR3 size: 16 residues. V trimming: 0 bases; J trimming: 6 bases; junction bases outside the gene matches: 7. Per germline, CDR1 LGHNA and CDR2 YSLEER. Sequenced sample: peripheral blood mononuclear cells. This receptor was taken from a man aged 30 to 39 in good health. Some clones in this sample may be carry-over from other donors' samples. V gene TRBV4-3 combines with J gene TRBJ2-7; 11 bases are a match to TRBD2. This CDR3 is CASSQELAGGEGEQYF. CDR3 nucleotide sequence: TGCGCCAGCAGCCAAGAGTTAGCGGGGGGGGAGGGCGAGCAGTACTTC.